What follows are 23 T cell receptor beta chains derived from one specimen sequenced in a study of cytomegalovirus exposure and HLA in healthy donors. 60 Vbeta and 13 Jbeta primers were used in PCR. Here immunoSEQ multiplex PCR was the method, and the copy in TCRdb shows in-frame clones only, minus some. Here the sample table reports approximately 92,000 clones. Sequenced: PBMCs. These receptors all stem from a woman between 25 and 40 years old in good health and CMV-seronegative.

J is TRBJ2-1 and V is TRBV9; possible D gene TRBD1, 5 bases. Trimming took 2 bases from V and 5 from J, leaving 20 bases between them. This CDR3 spans 17 amino acids. The germline CDR1 and CDR2 sequences are SGDLS and YYNGEE. Here the CDR3 DNA reads TGTGCCAGCAGCGTTACCTGGGGCAGTAGCCCTAACAATGAGCAGTTCTTC. This codes for CASSVTWGSSPNNEQFF.

This chain links TRBV18 with TRBJ2-1; D may be TRBD2 (6 bases). There are 15 residues in the CDR3. From germline, CDR1 is KGHSH and CDR2 LQKENI. V was shortened by 1 base and J by 2 bases, with 9 bases between the two germline ends. This chain's CDR3 is CASSPLAGTYNEQFF. The CDR3 DNA sequence: TGTGCCAGCTCACCACTTGCGGGGACCTACAATGAGCAGTTCTTC.

The chain is built from TRBV28 and TRBJ2-7, with 12 positions matching TRBD2. The CDR3 is 14 amino acids. V gave up 5 bases and J gave up 5 bases; unmatched junction bases: 4. Germline loops: CDR1 MDHEN, CDR2 SYDVKM. This chain's CDR3 is CASSRLAGDNEQYF. In nucleotides, the CDR3 is TGTGCCAGCAGTAGACTAGCGGGAGACAACGAGCAGTACTTC.

J is TRBJ1-5 and V is TRBV2; weak D call: TRBD1 (5 bases). Germline V gene lookup returns CDR1 SNHLY and CDR2 FYNNEI. Trimming took 6 bases from V and 3 from J, leaving 12 bases between them. The CDR3 is 14 residues long. This CDR3 is CASSPEGSNQPQHF. Here the CDR3 DNA reads TGTGCCAGCAGCCCGGAGGGGTCCAATCAGCCCCAGCATTTT.

The V call is TRBV5-1, the J call TRBJ2-7; D ambiguous. The germline V gene encodes CDR1 SGHRS and CDR2 YFSETQ. The CDR3 spans 14 residues. With 4 bases removed from V and 0 bases from J, the gap between germline ends came to 11 bases. DNA for the CDR3: TGCGCCAGCAGCCAACATTCCGACTCCTACGAGCAGTACTTC. Protein product: CASSQHSDSYEQYF. The whole variable domain, filled in from reference TRBV5-1 and TRBJ2-7, reads KAGVTQTPRYLIKTRGQQVTLSCSPISGHRSVSWYQQTPGQGLQFLFEYFSETQRNKGNFPGRFSGRQFSNSRSEMNVSTLELGDSALYLCASSQHSDSYEQYFGPGTRLTVT.

The rearrangement links TRBV6-5 to TRBJ1-1; D unresolved. V was clipped by 6 bases and J by 2 bases, with 10 bases between them. The germline CDR1 and CDR2 sequences are MNHEY and SVGAGI. This CDR3 has 13 residues. In DNA, the CDR3 is TGTGCCAGCAGCCGGGAGGGAAACACTGAAGCTTTCTTT. It translates to CASSREGNTEAFF.

The V gene is TRBV28, the J gene TRBJ2-1, with 9 positions matching TRBD2. The CDR3 consists of 17 residues. V lost 3 bases to trimming and J lost 0 bases; unmatched junction nucleotides: 6. CDR1 is MDHEN and CDR2 is SYDVKM in the germline V gene. CDR3 bases: TGTGCCAGCAGTTTGAGCGGGGGGTCAAACTCCTACAATGAGCAGTTCTTC. Translated: CASSLSGGSNSYNEQFF.

J is TRBJ1-3 and V is TRBV6-5; 7 bases line up with TRBD1. This CDR3 spans 15 amino acids. CDR1 MNHEY and CDR2 SVGAGI come from the germline V gene. The V and J ends lost 0 bases and 3 bases, in that order; junction bases with no gene match: 2. As DNA, the CDR3 is TGTGCCAGCAGTTACTCGACAGGGTATGGAAACACCATATATTTT. It translates to CASSYSTGYGNTIYF.

The chain carries TRBV11-3 and TRBJ2-4, with TRBD1 matching over 11 bases. After removal of 5 bases from V and 5 bases from J, the junction contained 5 bases not matched to a gene. Germline lookup yields CDR1 SGHNT and CDR2 YENEEA. The CDR3 loop spans 15 amino acids. CDR3 sequence (DNA): TGTGCCAGCAGCCCTGGACAGGGGGCCGAAAACATTCAGTACTTC. Its protein product is CASSPGQGAENIQYF.

V gene TRBV27 combines with J gene TRBJ2-1, with 9 bases matching TRBD2. The V and J ends lost 2 bases and 7 bases, in that order; junction bases with no gene match: 6. CDR3 length equals 15 residues. Looked up from germline, CDR1 is MNHEY and CDR2 is SMNVEV (reference sequence). The CDR3 DNA follows: TGTGCCAGCAGTTTACATAGCGGGAGTGTGAATGAGCAGTTCTTC. This sequence encodes CASSLHSGSVNEQFF.

The rearrangement joins TRBV5-1 to TRBJ2-6; 9 positions agree with TRBD2. Germline CDR1 reads SGHRS; CDR2 reads YFSETQ. After removal of 5 bases from V and 3 bases from J, the junction contained 9 bases not matched to a gene. CDR3 length: 17 residues. CDR3 sequence (DNA): TGCGCCAGCAGTTTAGCGGGAGACTCGGGTGGGGCCAACGTCCTGACTTTC. Translation gives CASSLAGDSGGANVLTF.

V usage is TRBV5-1 and J usage is TRBJ2-3; 8 nucleotides agree with TRBD2. The CDR3 is 14 residues long. After removal of 2 bases from V and 6 bases from J, the junction contained 5 bases not matched to a gene. The germline V gene encodes CDR1 SGHRS and CDR2 YFSETQ. Written as DNA, the CDR3 is TGCGCCAGCAGCTTTGGACTAGCAGTGGATACGCAGTATTTT. This codes for CASSFGLAVDTQYF.

The DNA of the CDR3 is TGTGCCAGCAGCTTGGAGGGAGGGGATCAGCCCCAGCATTTT. Translation gives CASSLEGGDQPQHF. The V gene is TRBV5-8, the J gene TRBJ1-5; TRBD1 is a possible D gene (5 bases). The CDR3 loop spans 14 amino acids. Trimming removed 0 bases from V and 5 bases from J, with 9 bases in between. The V gene's germline CDR1 is SGHTS and CDR2 YDEGEE.

The chain uses TRBV9 and TRBJ2-3; 7 bases fit TRBD2. Per the germline V gene, CDR1 is SGDLS and CDR2 is YYNGEE. The CDR3 runs 15 residues. V lost 5 bases to trimming and J lost 1 base; unmatched junction nucleotides: 7. The CDR3 DNA follows: TGTGCCAGCAGGCCCGCGGCGGGGGGCACAGATACGCAGTATTTT. Translated, it gives CASRPAAGGTDTQYF.

The chain recombines TRBV6-1 with TRBJ1-6; D gene uncertain. The CDR3 consists of 11 residues. Trimming cost V 10 bases and J 9 bases, with 10 bases left between them. CDR1 is MNHNS and CDR2 is SASEGT in the germline V gene. As DNA, the CDR3 is TGTGCCATCGCAGGCCGTTCACCCCTCCACTTT. Protein sequence: CAIAGRSPLHF.

The V call is TRBV29-1, the J call TRBJ2-3, with no clear D. This CDR3 spans 12 amino acids. CDR1 is SQVTM and CDR2 is ANQGSEA in the germline V gene. V lost 5 bases and J lost 4, with 10 bases in between. The CDR3 spells CSVYRSPDTQYF. Here the CDR3 DNA reads TGCAGCGTTTATCGGAGTCCAGATACGCAGTATTTT.

This chain uses TRBV5-1 with TRBJ1-3; D is perhaps TRBD1 (6 bases). Germline assignment: CDR1 SGHRS and CDR2 YFSETQ. The CDR3 has 15 amino acids. V lost 0 bases and J 3 bases, leaving 10 bases between the germline ends. The CDR3 is CASSLVGTFGNTIYF. CDR3 sequence (DNA): TGCGCCAGCAGCTTGGTCGGGACATTTGGAAACACCATATATTTT.

This sequence joins TRBV5-1 and TRBJ2-7, with 8 bases lining up with TRBD1. The CDR3 spans 16 residues. V was clipped by 0 bases and J by 0 bases; unmatched bases: 5. CDR1 is SGHRS and CDR2 is YFSETQ in the germline V gene. The CDR3 bases are TGCGCCAGCAGCTTGGTAGGGACAGGAATCTCCTACGAGCAGTACTTC. Encoded protein: CASSLVGTGISYEQYF.

This chain uses TRBV21-1 with TRBJ1-5; the DNA was not used to check the table's D call, TRBD1. TRBV21-1 corresponds to a pseudogene. CDR3 length: 13 residues. CDR3 sequence (DNA): TGTGCCAGCAGTCTTATCAGGCATCAGCCCCAGCATTTT. Translation gives CASSLIRHQPQHF.

The CDR3 coding sequence is TGTGCCAGTAGTGAAAGGCGGGATCAGAACGAGCAGTACTTC. Translated, it gives CASSERRDQNEQYF. The genes are TRBV19 and TRBJ2-7; D possibly corresponds to TRBD2 (6 bases). V was trimmed by 5 bases and J by 5 bases, leaving 16 bases between them. The CDR3 has 14 amino acids. Germline loops: CDR1 LNHDA, CDR2 SQIVND (reference sequence).

This chain connects TRBV15 to TRBJ2-7; D remains unclear. Trimming shortened V by 1 base and J by 4 bases, and 8 bases separated the two germline ends. The CDR3 consists of 13 residues. CDR1 LNHNV and CDR2 YYDKDF come from the germline V gene (reference sequence). CDR3 sequence reads: CATSRGRRYEQYF. Written as DNA, the CDR3 is TGTGCCACCAGCAGAGGTAGGCGGTACGAGCAGTACTTC.

CDR3 in DNA: TGTGCCAGCAGCTCCCTCCGGGGGGACGCTTCCCCACCCCTCCACTTT. Translation: CASSSLRGDASPPLHF. The rearrangement joins TRBV7-9 to TRBJ1-6; a possible D gene is TRBD1 (5 bases). The CDR3 has 16 amino acids. V lost 4 bases to trimming and J lost 11 bases, with 21 bases between them. In germline, CDR1 is SEHNR, CDR2 FQNEAQ (reference sequence).

The genes are TRBV28 and TRBJ2-1, with a tentative D call TRBD2 (5 bases). The ends were cut back, 4 bases at V and 0 bases at J, with 13 bases in the middle. The CDR3 contains 16 residues. Germline assignment: CDR1 MDHEN and CDR2 SYDVKM. The CDR3 region is CASSSGWTSSYNEQFF. DNA of the CDR3: TGTGCCAGCAGTTCGGGATGGACGAGCTCCTACAATGAGCAGTTCTTC.